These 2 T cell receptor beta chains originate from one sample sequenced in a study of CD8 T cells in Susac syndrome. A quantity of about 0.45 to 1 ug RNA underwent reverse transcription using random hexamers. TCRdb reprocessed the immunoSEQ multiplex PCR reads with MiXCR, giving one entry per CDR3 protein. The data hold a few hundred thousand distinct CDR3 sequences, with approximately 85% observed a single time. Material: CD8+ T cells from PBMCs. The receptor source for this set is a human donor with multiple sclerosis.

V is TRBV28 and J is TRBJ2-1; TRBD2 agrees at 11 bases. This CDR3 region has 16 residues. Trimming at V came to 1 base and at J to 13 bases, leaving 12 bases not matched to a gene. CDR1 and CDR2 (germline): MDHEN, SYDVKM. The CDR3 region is CASSLSVAGGPKSQFF. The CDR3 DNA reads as TGTGCCAGCAGTTTATCGGTAGCGGGAGGGCCGAAGTCCCAGTTCTTC.

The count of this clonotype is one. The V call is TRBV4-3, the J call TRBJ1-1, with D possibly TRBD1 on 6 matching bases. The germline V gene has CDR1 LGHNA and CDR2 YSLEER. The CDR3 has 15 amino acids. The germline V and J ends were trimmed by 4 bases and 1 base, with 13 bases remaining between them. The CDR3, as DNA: TGCGCCAGCAGCCCACGGACAGATGGGAACACTGAAGCTTTCTTT. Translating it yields CASSPRTDGNTEAFF.